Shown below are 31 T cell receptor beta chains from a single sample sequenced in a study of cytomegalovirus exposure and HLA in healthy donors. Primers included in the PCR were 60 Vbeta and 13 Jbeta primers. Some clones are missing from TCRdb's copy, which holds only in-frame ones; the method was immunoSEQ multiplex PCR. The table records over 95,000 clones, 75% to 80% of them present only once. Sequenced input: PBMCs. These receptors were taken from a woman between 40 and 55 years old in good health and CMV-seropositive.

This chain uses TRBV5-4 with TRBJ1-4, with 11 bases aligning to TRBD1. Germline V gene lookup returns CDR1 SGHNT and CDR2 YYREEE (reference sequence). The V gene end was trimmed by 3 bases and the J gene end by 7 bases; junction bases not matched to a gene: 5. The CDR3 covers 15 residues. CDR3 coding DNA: TGTGCCAGCAGCTCGGACAGGGGGCGGGGTGAAAAACTGTTTTTT. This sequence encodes CASSSDRGRGEKLFF.

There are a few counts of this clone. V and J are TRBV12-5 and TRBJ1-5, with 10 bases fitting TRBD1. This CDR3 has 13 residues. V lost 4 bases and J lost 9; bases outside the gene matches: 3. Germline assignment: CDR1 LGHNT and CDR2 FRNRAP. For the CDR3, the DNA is TGTGCTAGTGGTTCGGACAGGGGGGCGCCCCAGCATTTT. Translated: CASGSDRGAPQHF.

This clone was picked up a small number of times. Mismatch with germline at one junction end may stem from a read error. The CDR3 spells CSSSPRDRLFYGYTF. The CDR3 region has the DNA TGTTCCAGCAGCCCCCGGGACAGACTCTTTTATGGCTACACCTTC. This chain uses TRBV7-9 with TRBJ1-2; 7 positions agree with TRBD1. From germline, CDR1 is SEHNR and CDR2 FQNEAQ (reference sequence). There are 15 residues in the CDR3.

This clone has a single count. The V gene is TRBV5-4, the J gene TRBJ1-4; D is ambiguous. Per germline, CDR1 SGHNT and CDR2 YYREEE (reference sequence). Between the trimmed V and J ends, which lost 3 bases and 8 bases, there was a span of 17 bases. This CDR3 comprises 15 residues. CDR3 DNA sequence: TGTGCCAGCAGCTCAACTCCGGGAGGGCGGGAAAAACTGTTTTTT. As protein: CASSSTPGGREKLFF. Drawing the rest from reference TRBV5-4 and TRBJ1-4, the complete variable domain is ETGVTQSPTHLIKTRGQQVTLRCSSQSGHNTVSWYQQALGQGPQFIFQYYREEENGRGNFPPRFSGLQFPNYSSELNVNALELDDSALYLCASSSTPGGREKLFFGSGTQLSVL.

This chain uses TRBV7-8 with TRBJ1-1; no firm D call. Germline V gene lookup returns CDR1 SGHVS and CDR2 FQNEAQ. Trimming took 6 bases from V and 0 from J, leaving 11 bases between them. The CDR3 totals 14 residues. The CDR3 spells CASSKRWMNTEAFF. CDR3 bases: TGTGCCAGCAGTAAGCGGTGGATGAACACTGAAGCTTTCTTT.

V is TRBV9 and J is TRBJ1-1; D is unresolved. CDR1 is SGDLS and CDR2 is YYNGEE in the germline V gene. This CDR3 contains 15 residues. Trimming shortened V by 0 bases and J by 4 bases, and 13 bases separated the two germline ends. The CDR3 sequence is CASSVAGIMSTEAFF. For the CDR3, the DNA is TGTGCCAGCAGCGTAGCCGGGATCATGAGCACTGAAGCTTTCTTT.

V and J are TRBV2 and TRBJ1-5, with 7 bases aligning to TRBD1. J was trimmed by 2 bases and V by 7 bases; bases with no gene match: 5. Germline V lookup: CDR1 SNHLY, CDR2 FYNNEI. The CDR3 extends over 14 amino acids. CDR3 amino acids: CASTTDRGNQPQHF. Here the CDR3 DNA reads TGTGCCAGCACCACCGACAGGGGCAATCAGCCCCAGCATTTT.

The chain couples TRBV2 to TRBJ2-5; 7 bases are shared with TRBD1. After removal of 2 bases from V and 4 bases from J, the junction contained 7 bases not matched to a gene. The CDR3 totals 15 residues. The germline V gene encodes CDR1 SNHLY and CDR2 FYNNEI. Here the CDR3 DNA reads TGTGCCAGCAGTGAAAGGGGGCTAATTTTAGAGACCCAGTACTTC. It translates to CASSERGLILETQYF.

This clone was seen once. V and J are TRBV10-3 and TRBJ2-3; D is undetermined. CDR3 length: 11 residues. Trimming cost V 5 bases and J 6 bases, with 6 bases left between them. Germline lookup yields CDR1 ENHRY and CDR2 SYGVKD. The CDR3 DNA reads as TGTGCCATCAGTTGGGCGGATACGCAGTATTTT. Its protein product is CAISWADTQYF.

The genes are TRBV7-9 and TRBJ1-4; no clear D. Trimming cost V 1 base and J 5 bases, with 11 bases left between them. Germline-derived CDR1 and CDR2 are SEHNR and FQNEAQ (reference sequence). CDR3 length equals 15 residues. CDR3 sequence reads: CASSLGGDPNEKLFF. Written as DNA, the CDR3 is TGTGCCAGCAGCTTAGGGGGAGACCCGAATGAAAAACTGTTTTTT.

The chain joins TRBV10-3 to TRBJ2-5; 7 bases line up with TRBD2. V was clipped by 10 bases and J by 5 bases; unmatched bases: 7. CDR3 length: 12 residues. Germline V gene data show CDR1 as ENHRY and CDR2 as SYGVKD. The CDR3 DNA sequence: TGTGCCACCGGACTAGATGGGGAGACCCAGTACTTC. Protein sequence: CATGLDGETQYF.

CDR3: CAWSQGSRGPQHF. CDR3 DNA sequence: TGTGCCTGGAGCCAAGGATCCCGGGGGCCCCAGCATTTT. The chain is built from TRBV30 and TRBJ1-5, with D unresolved. This CDR3 is 13 amino acids long. CDR1 and CDR2 from the germline V gene are GTSNPN and SVGIG (reference sequence). V was clipped by 3 bases and J by 9 bases, with 15 bases between them.

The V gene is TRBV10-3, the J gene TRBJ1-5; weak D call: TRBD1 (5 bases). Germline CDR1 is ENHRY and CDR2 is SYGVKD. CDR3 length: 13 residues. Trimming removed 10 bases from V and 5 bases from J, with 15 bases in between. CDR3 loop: CATLGGFHQPQHF. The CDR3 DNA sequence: TGTGCCACCCTGGGGGGGTTCCATCAGCCCCAGCATTTT.

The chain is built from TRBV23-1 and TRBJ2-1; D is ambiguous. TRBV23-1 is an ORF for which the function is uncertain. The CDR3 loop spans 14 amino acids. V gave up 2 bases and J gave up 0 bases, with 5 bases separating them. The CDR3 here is CASSQEASYNEQFF. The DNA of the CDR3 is TGCGCCAGCAGTCAAGAAGCCTCCTACAATGAGCAGTTCTTC.

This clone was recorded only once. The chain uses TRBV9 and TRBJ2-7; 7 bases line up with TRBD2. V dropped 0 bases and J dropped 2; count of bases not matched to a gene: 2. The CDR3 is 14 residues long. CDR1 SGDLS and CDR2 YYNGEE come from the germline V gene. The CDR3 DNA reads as TGTGCCAGCAGCGTAGACGGGGGGACCTACGAGCAGTACTTC. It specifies CASSVDGGTYEQYF.

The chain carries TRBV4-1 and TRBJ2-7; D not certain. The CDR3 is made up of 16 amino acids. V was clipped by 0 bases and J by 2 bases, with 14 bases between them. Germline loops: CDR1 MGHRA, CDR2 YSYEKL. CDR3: CASSQEWAISAYEQYF. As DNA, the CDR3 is TGCGCCAGCAGCCAAGAATGGGCCATATCTGCCTACGAGCAGTACTTC.

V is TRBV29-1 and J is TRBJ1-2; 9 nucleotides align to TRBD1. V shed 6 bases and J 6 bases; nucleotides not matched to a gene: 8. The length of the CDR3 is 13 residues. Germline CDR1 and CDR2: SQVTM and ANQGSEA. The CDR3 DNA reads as TGCAGCGTCGGGGGGACAGGGAGTGATGGCTACACCTTC. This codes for CSVGGTGSDGYTF.

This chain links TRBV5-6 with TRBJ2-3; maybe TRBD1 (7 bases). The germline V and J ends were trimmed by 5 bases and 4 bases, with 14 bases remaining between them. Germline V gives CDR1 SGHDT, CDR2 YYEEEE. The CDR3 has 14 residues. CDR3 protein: CASRKTGEADTQYF. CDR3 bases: TGTGCCAGCAGAAAAACAGGGGAGGCAGATACGCAGTATTTT.

CDR3 nucleotide sequence: TGTGCCAGCAATACACGGGGGGGAGGGGAGCTGTTTTTT. It yields the protein CASNTRGGGELFF. The chain employs TRBV28 and TRBJ2-2, with 8 bases lining up with TRBD2. Looked up from germline, CDR1 is MDHEN and CDR2 is SYDVKM. The V segment lost 7 bases and the J segment 8 bases; nucleotides outside the gene matches: 6. CDR3 length: 13 residues.

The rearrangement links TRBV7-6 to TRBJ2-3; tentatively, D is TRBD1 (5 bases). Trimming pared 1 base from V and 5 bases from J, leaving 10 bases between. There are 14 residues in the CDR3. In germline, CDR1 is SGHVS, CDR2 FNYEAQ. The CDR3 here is CASSLVRQGDTQYF. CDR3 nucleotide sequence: TGTGCCAGCAGCTTAGTCAGGCAGGGAGATACGCAGTATTTT.

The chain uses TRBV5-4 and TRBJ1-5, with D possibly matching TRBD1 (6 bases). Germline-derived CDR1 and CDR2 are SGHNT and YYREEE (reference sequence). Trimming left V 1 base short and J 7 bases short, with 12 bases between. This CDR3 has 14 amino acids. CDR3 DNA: TGTGCCAGCAGCTTGCGGGGTCAGGGGCAGCCCCAGCATTTT. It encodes CASSLRGQGQPQHF.

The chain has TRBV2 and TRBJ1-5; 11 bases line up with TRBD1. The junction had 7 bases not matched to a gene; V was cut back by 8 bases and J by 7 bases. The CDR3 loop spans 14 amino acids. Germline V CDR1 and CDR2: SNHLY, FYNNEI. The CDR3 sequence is CASLDRGPGQPQHF. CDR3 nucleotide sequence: TGTGCCAGCCTGGACAGGGGGCCGGGGCAGCCCCAGCATTTT. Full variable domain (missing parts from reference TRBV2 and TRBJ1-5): EPEVTQTPSHQVTQMGQEVILRCVPISNHLYFYWYRQILGQKVEFLVSFYNNEISEKSEIFDDQFSVERPDGSNFTLKIRSTKLEDSAMYFCASLDRGPGQPQHFGDGTRLSIL.

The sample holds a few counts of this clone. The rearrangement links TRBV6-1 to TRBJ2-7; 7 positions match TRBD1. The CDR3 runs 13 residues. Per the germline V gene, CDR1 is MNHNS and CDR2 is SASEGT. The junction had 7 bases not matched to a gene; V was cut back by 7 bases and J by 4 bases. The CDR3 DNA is TGTGCCAGCATAGAGACAGGGTATTACGAGCAGTACTTC. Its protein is CASIETGYYEQYF.

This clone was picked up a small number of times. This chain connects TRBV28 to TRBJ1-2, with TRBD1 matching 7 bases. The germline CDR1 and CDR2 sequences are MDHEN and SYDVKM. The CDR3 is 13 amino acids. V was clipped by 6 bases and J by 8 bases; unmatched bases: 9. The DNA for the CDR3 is TGTGCCAGCAGGCTACAGACAGGGAACGGCTACACCTTC. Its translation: CASRLQTGNGYTF.

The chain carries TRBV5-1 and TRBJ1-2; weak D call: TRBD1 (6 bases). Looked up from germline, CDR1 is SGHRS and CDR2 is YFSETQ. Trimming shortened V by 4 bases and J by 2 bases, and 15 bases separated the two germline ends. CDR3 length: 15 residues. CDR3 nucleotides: TGCGCCAGCAGCCAAATGACAGGCACCAACTATGGCTACACCTTC. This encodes CASSQMTGTNYGYTF.

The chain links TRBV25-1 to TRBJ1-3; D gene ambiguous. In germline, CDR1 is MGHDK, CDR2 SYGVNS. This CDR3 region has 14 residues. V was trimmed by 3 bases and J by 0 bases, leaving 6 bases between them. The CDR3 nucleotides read TGTGCCAGCAGTGACCGCGTCTCTGGAAACACCATATATTTT. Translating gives CASSDRVSGNTIYF.

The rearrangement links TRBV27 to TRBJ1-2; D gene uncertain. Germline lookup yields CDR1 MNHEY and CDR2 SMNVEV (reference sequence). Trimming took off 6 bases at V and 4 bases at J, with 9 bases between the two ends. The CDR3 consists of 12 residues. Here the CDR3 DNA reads TGTGCCAGCAGGAACTTATTCTATGGCTACACCTTC. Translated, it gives CASRNLFYGYTF.

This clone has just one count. For the CDR3, the DNA is TGTGCCAGCTCACTTACAGGGGGGACAGATACGCAGTATTTT. It encodes CASSLTGGTDTQYF. The chain carries TRBV9 and TRBJ2-3; the match to TRBD1 covers 8 bases. The CDR3 is 14 amino acids. Germline CDR1 is SGDLS and CDR2 is YYNGEE. The V segment lost 7 bases and the J segment 3 bases; nucleotides outside the gene matches: 7.

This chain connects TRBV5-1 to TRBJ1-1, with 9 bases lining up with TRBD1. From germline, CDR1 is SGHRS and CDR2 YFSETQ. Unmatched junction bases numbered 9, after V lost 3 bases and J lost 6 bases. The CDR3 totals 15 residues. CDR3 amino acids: CASSWGTGSMAEAFF. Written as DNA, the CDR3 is TGCGCCAGCAGCTGGGGGACAGGGTCGATGGCTGAAGCTTTCTTT.

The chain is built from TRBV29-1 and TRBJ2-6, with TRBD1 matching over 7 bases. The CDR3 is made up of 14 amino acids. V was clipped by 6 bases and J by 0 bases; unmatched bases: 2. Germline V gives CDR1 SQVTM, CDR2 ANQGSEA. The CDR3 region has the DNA TGCAGCGTCGGACAGGACTCTGGGGCCAACGTCCTGACTTTC. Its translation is CSVGQDSGANVLTF.

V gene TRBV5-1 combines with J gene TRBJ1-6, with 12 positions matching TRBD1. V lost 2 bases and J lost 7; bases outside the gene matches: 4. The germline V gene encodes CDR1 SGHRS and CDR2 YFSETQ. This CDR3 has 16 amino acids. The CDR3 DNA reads TGCGCCAGCAGCTTTCCGGGACAGGGGGCCAATTCACCCCTCCACTTT. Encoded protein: CASSFPGQGANSPLHF.